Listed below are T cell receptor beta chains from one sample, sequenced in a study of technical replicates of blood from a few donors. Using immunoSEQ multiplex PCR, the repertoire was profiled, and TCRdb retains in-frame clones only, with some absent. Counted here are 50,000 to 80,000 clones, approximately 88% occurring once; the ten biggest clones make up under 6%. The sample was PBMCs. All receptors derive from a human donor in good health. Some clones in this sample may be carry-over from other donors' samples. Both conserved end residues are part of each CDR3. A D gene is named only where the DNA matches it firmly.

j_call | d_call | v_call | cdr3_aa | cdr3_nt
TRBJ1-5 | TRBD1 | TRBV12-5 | CASGLDRGAQPQHF | TGTGCTAGTGGTTTGGACAGGGGTGCTCAGCCCCAGCATTTT
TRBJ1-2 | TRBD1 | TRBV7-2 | CASSADRAKGYTF | TGTGCCAGCAGCGCCGACAGGGCGAAAGGCTACACCTTC
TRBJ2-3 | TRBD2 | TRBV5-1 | CASSYRLAGSTDTQYF | TGCGCCAGCAGCTACCGACTAGCGGGGAGCACAGATACGCAGTATTTT
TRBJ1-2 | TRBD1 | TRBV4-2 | CASSLRGTGLGGNYGYTF | TGTGCCAGCAGTCTGAGGGGGACAGGTTTAGGGGGGAACTATGGCTACACCTTC
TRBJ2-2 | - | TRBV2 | CASSEDRKGPGELFF | TGTGCCAGCAGCGAGGACAGAAAAGGGCCCGGGGAGCTGTTTTTT
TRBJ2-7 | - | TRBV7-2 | CASSLWGGDTTYEQYF | TGTGCCAGCAGCTTATGGGGAGGTGATACTACCTACGAGCAGTACTTC
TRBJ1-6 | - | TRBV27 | CASSLGSSYNSPLHF | TGTGCCAGCAGTCTCGGGAGCTCCTATAATTCACCCCTCCACTTT
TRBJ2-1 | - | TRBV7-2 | CASSDNPGYEQFF | TGTGCCAGCAGCGATAACCCAGGCTATGAGCAGTTCTTC
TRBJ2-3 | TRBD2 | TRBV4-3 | CASSESGASTDTQYF | TGCGCCAGCAGCGAAAGCGGGGCCAGCACAGATACGCAGTATTTT
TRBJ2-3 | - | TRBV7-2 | CASSGGGSTDTQYF | TGTGCCAGCAGTGGGGGCGGAAGCACAGATACGCAGTATTTT
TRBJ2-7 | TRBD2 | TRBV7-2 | CASSLLTGGNGEQYF | TGTGCCAGCAGCTTATTGACGGGAGGGAACGGCGAGCAGTACTTC
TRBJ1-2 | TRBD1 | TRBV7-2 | CASSPGTGGFGYTF | TGTGCCAGCAGCCCGGGGACAGGGGGTTTTGGCTACACCTTC
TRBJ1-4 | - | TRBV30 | CAWSAGDPTNEKLFF | TGTGCCTGGAGTGCGGGAGACCCAACTAATGAAAAACTGTTTTTT
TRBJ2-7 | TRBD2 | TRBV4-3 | CASSQGLAGGPSYEQYF | TGCGCCAGCAGCCAAGGACTAGCGGGGGGGCCGTCCTACGAGCAGTACTTC